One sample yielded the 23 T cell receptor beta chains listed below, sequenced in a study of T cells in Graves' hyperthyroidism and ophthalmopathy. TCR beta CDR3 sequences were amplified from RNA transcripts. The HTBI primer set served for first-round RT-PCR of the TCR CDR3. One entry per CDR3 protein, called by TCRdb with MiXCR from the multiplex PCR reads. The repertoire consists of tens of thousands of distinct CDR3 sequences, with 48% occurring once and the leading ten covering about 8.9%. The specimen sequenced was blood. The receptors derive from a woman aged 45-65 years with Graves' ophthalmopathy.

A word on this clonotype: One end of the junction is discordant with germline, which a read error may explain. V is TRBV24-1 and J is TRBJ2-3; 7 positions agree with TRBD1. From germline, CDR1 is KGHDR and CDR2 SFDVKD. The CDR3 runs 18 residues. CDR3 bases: TGTGCCGCCAGTGATGGGACAGCGATTACCGAGTTCGCAGATACGCAGTATTTT. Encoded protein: CAASDGTAITEFADTQYF.

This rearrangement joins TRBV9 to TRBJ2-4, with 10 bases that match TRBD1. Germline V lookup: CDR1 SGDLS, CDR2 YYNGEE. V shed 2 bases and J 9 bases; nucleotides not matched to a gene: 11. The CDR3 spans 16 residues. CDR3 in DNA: TGTGCCAGCAGCGTTACACCAGGGACAGGGGCAGGCATTCAGTACTTC. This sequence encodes CASSVTPGTGAGIQYF.

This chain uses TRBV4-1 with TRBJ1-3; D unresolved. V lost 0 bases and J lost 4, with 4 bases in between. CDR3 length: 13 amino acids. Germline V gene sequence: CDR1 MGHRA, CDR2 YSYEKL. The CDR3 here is CASSQEPGNTIYF. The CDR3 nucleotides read TGCGCCAGCAGCCAAGAACCGGGAAACACCATATATTTT.

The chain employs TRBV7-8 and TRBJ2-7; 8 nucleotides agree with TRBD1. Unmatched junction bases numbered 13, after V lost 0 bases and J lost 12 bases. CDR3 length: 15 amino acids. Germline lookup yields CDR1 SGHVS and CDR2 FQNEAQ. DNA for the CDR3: TGTGCCAGCAGCTTAGCGGACAGGGCAGGGTACGAGTGGTACTTC. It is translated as CASSLADRAGYEWYF.

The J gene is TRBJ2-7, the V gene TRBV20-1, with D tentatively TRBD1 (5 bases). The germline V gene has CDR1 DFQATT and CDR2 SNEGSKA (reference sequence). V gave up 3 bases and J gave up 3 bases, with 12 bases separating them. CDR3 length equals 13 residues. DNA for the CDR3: TGCAGTGCTAGCAGGGTTCCCCACTACGAGCAGTACTTC. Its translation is CSASRVPHYEQYF.

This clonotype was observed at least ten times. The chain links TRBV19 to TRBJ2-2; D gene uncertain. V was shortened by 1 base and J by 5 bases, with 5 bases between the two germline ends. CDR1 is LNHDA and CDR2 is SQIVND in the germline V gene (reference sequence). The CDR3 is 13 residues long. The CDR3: CASSIAATGELFF. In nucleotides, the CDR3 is TGTGCCAGTAGTATAGCGGCTACCGGGGAGCTGTTTTTT.

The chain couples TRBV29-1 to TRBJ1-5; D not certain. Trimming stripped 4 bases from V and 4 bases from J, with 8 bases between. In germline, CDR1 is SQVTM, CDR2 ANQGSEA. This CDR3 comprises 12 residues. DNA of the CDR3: TGCAGCGTTGCGGGAGCGAATCAGCCCCAGCATTTT. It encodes CSVAGANQPQHF.

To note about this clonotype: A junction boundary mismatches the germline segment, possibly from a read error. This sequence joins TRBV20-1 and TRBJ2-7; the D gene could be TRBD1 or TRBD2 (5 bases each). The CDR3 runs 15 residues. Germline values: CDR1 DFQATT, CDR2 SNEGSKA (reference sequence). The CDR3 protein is CGARDAGTGAYEQYF. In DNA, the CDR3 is TGCGGTGCTAGAGACGCCGGGACCGGGGCCTACGAGCAGTACTTC.

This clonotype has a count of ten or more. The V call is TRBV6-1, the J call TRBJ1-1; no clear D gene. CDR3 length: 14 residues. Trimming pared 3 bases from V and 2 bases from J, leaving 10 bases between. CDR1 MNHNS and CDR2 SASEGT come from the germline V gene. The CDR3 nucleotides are TGTGCCAGCAGTGATCCGACTGAAAACACTGAAGCTTTCTTT. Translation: CASSDPTENTEAFF.

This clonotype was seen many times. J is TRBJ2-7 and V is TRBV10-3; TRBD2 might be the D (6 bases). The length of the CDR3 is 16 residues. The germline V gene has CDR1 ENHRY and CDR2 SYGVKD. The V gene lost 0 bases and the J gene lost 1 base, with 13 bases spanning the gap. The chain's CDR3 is CAISESVTRGSYEQYF. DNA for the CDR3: TGTGCCATCAGTGAGTCTGTTACGCGGGGATCCTACGAGCAGTACTTC.

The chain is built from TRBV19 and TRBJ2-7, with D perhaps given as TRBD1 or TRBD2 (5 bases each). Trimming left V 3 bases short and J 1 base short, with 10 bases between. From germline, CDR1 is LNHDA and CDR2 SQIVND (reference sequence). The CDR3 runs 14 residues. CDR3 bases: TGTGCCAGTAGTATCGGGGCAGGGTCCTACGAGCAGTACTTC. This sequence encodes CASSIGAGSYEQYF.

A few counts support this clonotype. CDR3 sequence reads: CASSLRQPGVGNEKLFF. As DNA, the CDR3 is TGTGCCAGCAGTTTAAGACAACCAGGTGTTGGTAATGAAAAACTGTTTTTT. J is TRBJ1-4 and V is TRBV9; D ambiguous. In germline, CDR1 is SGDLS, CDR2 YYNGEE. Trimming left V 5 bases short and J 4 bases short, with 21 bases between. This CDR3 is 17 amino acids long.

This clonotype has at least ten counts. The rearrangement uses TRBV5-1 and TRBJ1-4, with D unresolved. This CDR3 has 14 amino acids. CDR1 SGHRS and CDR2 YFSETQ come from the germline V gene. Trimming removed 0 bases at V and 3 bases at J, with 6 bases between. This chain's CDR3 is CASSLERANEKLFF. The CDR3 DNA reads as TGCGCCAGCAGCTTGGAAAGGGCTAATGAAAAACTGTTTTTT. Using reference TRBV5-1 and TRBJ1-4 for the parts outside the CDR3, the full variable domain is KAGVTQTPRYLIKTRGQQVTLSCSPISGHRSVSWYQQTPGQGLQFLFEYFSETQRNKGNFPGRFSGRQFSNSRSEMNVSTLELGDSALYLCASSLERANEKLFFGSGTQLSVL.

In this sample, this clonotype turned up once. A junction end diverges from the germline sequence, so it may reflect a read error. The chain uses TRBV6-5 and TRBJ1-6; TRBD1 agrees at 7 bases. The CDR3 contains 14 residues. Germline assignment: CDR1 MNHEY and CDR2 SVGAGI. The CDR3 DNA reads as TGTGCCAGCGGGTCGACAGGGCGGAATTCACTCCTCCACTTT. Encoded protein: CASGSTGRNSLLHF.

CDR3 in amino acids: CARNLAGGGNEQFF. The CDR3 DNA reads TGTGCTAGAAACCTAGCGGGGGGGGGCAATGAGCAGTTCTTC. The chain has TRBV7-7 and TRBJ2-1, with 12 bases aligning to TRBD2. Germline CDR1 SSHAT, CDR2 FNYEAQ (reference sequence). This CDR3 comprises 14 residues.

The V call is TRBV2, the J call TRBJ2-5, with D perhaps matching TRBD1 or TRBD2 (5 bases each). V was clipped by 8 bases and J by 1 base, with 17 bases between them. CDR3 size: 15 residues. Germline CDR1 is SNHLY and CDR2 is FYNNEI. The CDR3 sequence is CASGGRTGTQETQYF. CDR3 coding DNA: TGTGCCAGCGGGGGACGGACTGGCACCCAAGAGACCCAGTACTTC.

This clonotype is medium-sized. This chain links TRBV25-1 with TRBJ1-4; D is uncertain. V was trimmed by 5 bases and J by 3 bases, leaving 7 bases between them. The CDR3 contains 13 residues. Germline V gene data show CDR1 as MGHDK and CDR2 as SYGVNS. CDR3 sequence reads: CASSRGSNEKLFF. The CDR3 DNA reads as TGTGCCAGCAGTAGAGGGTCTAATGAAAAACTGTTTTTT.

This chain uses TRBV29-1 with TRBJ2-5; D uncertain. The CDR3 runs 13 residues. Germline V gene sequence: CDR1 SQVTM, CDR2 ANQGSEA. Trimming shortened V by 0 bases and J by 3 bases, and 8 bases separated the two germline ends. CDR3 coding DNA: TGCAGCGTTGAAGAAGGCGGCAAAGAGACCCAGTACTTC. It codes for CSVEEGGKETQYF.

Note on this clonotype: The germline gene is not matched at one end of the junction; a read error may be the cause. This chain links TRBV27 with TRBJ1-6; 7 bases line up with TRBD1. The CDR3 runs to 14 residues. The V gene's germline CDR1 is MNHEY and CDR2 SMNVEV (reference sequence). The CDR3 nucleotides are TGTGCCAGCAGTTCGAGACAGGGTTATTCACCCCCCCACTTT. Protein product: CASSSRQGYSPPHF.

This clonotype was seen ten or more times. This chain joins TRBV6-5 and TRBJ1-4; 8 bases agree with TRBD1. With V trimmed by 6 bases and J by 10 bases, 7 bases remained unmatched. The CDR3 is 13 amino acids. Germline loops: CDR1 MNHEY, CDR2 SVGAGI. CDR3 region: CASRTDRAGKLFF. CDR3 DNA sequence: TGTGCCAGCAGGACGGACAGGGCGGGAAAACTGTTTTTT.

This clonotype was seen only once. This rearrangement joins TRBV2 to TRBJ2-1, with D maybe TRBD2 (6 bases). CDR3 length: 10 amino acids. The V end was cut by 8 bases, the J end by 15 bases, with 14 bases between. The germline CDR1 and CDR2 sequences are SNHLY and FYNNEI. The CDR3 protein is CASGLEGRFF. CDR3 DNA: TGTGCCAGCGGGTTGGAGGGAAGGTTCTTC.

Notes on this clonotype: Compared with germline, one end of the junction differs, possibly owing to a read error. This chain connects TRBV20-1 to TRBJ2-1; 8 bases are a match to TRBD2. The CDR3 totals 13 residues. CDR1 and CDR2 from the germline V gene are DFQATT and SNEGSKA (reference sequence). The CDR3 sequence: CSAGGAGVNEQLF. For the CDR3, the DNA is TGCAGTGCTGGTGGAGCGGGAGTGAATGAGCAGCTCTTC.

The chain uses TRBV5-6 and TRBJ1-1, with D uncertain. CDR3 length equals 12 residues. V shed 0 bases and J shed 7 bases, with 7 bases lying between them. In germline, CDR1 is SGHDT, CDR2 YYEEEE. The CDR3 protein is CASSLGQVEAFF. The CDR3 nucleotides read TGTGCCAGCAGCTTGGGGCAGGTTGAAGCTTTCTTT.